These 29 T cell receptor beta chains were all obtained from the same sample, sequenced in a study of technical replicates of blood from four donors (dated by TCRdb to 2015 to 2018). Library construction relied on the immunoSEQ multiplex PCR assay. TCRdb limited this immuneACCESS table to in-frame rearrangements with V and J called. A share of clones is missing; checked studies link under half to unresolved V genes, and the rest is unexplained. Present in this sample are 45,000 to 55,000 clones, 90% to 95% of which were seen just once. The ten biggest clones cover 0.22% of the sample. The sample taken for sequencing was T cells isolated from PBMCs. The origin of the receptors is a human donor in good health.

The rearrangement links TRBV7-9 to TRBJ2-3; no definite D call. The V gene lost 8 bases and the J gene lost 0 bases, with 12 bases spanning the gap. The CDR3 runs to 14 residues. The germline V gene encodes CDR1 SEHNR and CDR2 FQNEAQ (reference sequence). The CDR3 sequence: CASGSTGSTDTQYF. The CDR3 nucleotides are TGTGCCAGCGGATCCACCGGGAGCACAGATACGCAGTATTTT.

The V call is TRBV7-6, the J call TRBJ2-1, with 7 bases identical to TRBD1. Per germline, CDR1 SGHVS and CDR2 FNYEAQ. The length of the CDR3 is 16 residues. V shed 2 bases, J shed 7 bases, and the junction held 11 bases outside the gene matches. Here the CDR3 reads CASSLHGQGVLNEQFF. The CDR3, as DNA: TGTGCCAGCAGCTTACATGGGCAGGGGGTATTGAATGAGCAGTTCTTC.

Here the CDR3 reads CASSRAGAQTYEQYF. CDR3 in DNA: TGTGCCAGCAGCCGAGCGGGGGCCCAAACCTACGAGCAGTACTTC. The chain carries TRBV5-4 and TRBJ2-7, with 8 bases lining up with TRBD2. Germline-derived CDR1 and CDR2 are SGHNT and YYREEE (reference sequence). This CDR3 spans 15 amino acids. V was pared by 4 bases and J by 2 bases, with 8 bases of the junction left unmatched.

This sequence joins TRBV7-2 and TRBJ1-1; D is uncertain. The CDR3 is 11 amino acids. CDR1 and CDR2 (germline): SGHTA, FQGNSA. V was pared by 4 bases and J by 7 bases, with 7 bases between. CDR3 region: CASSWYSEAFF. DNA of the CDR3: TGTGCCAGCAGCTGGTACAGTGAAGCTTTCTTT.

This sequence joins TRBV6-5 and TRBJ2-7; D possibly corresponds to TRBD1 (7 bases). The CDR3 runs 15 residues. CDR1 and CDR2 from the germline V gene are MNHEY and SVGAGI. Trimming took 4 bases from V and 2 from J, leaving 15 bases between them. The CDR3 nucleotides are TGTGCCAGCAGTTTGGGGGGACAGCAGACCTACGAGCAGTACTTC. Its translation: CASSLGGQQTYEQYF.

The gene calls are TRBV6-5 and TRBJ2-1; perhaps TRBD1 as D (5 bases). Trimming cost V 0 bases and J 13 bases, with 13 bases left between them. This CDR3 has 13 residues. Germline V gene sequence: CDR1 MNHEY, CDR2 SVGAGI. CDR3 residues: CASSYSTGPPQFF. The CDR3 nucleotides read TGTGCCAGCAGTTACTCCACAGGCCCACCACAGTTCTTC.

The J gene is TRBJ2-1, the V gene TRBV11-3; 12 bases align to TRBD2. Germline V gene lookup returns CDR1 SGHNT and CDR2 YENEEA. This CDR3 comprises 20 residues. The trim removed 1 base at V and 0 bases at J, leaving 10 bases unmatched. The CDR3 DNA reads TGTGCCAGCAGCTTAGCCGCTAGCGGGAGGGGGTTTAGCTCCTACAATGAGCAGTTCTTC. Translating gives CASSLAASGRGFSSYNEQFF.

V gene TRBV7-9 combines with J gene TRBJ2-2; 13 nucleotides align to TRBD2. The V and J ends lost 0 bases and 6 bases, in that order; junction bases with no gene match: 7. Germline values: CDR1 SEHNR, CDR2 FQNEAQ (reference sequence). The CDR3 extends over 18 amino acids. The CDR3 DNA reads TGTGCCAGCAGCTTAGCTCGACTAGCGGGAGGAGGGGCCGGGGAGCTGTTTTTT. It translates to CASSLARLAGGGAGELFF.

The chain has TRBV5-1 and TRBJ2-7; TRBD1 matches at 7 bases. CDR1 SGHRS and CDR2 YFSETQ come from the germline V gene. This CDR3 is built from 15 residues. Trimming cost V 4 bases and J 4 bases; bases outside gene matches: 11. The CDR3 sequence is CASSITGTVVYEQYF. Written as DNA, the CDR3 is TGCGCCAGCAGCATAACCGGGACAGTGGTTTACGAGCAGTACTTC.

The J gene is TRBJ1-1, the V gene TRBV5-4; D is ambiguous. V lost 0 bases, J lost 11 bases, and 14 bases lay in between. Germline V gives CDR1 SGHNT, CDR2 YYREEE (reference sequence). CDR3 size: 13 residues. The CDR3 nucleotides are TGTGCCAGCAGCTTGGGACCCCCCGGGTCGGCTTTCTTT. Translation: CASSLGPPGSAFF.

The V call is TRBV29-1, the J call TRBJ1-1; D ambiguous. The CDR3 sequence is 13 residues long. V was clipped by 4 bases and J by 4 bases, with 13 bases between them. Germline CDR1 is SQVTM and CDR2 is ANQGSEA. The CDR3 here is CSVAKTPATEAFF. The CDR3 coding sequence is TGCAGCGTTGCAAAGACTCCTGCCACTGAAGCTTTCTTT.

J is TRBJ2-2 and V is TRBV5-1, with D hard to call. The V end was cut by 4 bases, the J end by 2 bases, with 3 bases between. CDR3 length equals 12 residues. The germline CDR1 and CDR2 sequences are SGHRS and YFSETQ. The chain's CDR3 is CASSSNTGELFF. DNA of the CDR3: TGCGCCAGCAGCAGCAACACCGGGGAGCTGTTTTTT.

The J gene is TRBJ1-1, the V gene TRBV18, with no clear D. Germline V gene lookup returns CDR1 KGHSH and CDR2 LQKENI. The CDR3 sequence is 17 residues long. The ends were cut back, 4 bases at V and 7 bases at J, with 25 bases in the middle. The CDR3 coding sequence is TGTGCCAGCTCACACCGGACTCCCGACGAGTATACGATTGAAGCTTTCTTT. Amino acid sequence: CASSHRTPDEYTIEAFF.

The chain couples TRBV6-5 to TRBJ2-2; 12 positions match TRBD2. V lost 6 bases and J lost 7; bases outside the gene matches: 6. The CDR3 length is 15 residues. Germline V gene lookup returns CDR1 MNHEY and CDR2 SVGAGI. CDR3: CASRSGLAGDGELFF. CDR3 nucleotides: TGTGCCAGCAGGTCGGGACTAGCGGGCGACGGGGAGCTGTTTTTT.

The rearrangement links TRBV9 to TRBJ1-2, with a tentative D call TRBD1 (6 bases). Germline CDR1 and CDR2: SGDLS and YYNGEE. The CDR3 spans 16 residues. Trimming took 4 bases from V and 0 from J, leaving 16 bases between them. DNA for the CDR3: TGTGCCAGCAGCCCGGGGGGGGCCAGAGCTAACTATGGCTACACCTTC. Translated, it gives CASSPGGARANYGYTF.

The rearrangement joins TRBV18 to TRBJ1-1, with D possibly matching TRBD1 (5 bases). V was shortened by 6 bases and J by 7 bases, with 15 bases between the two germline ends. Germline lookup yields CDR1 KGHSH and CDR2 LQKENI. This CDR3 region has 13 residues. In DNA, the CDR3 is TGTGCCAGCTCTGGGGCGGGGCACCTTGAAGCTTTCTTT. Translated, it gives CASSGAGHLEAFF.

The rearrangement uses TRBV28 and TRBJ1-2; 7 nucleotides align to TRBD1. This CDR3 spans 15 amino acids. CDR1 is MDHEN, CDR2 SYDVKM, per germline. V was pared by 8 bases and J by 2 bases, with 11 bases of the junction left unmatched. The CDR3 DNA reads as TGTGCCAGCGAAGGGGGCAGTAAGCGAAACTATGGCTACACCTTC. Translation: CASEGGSKRNYGYTF.

V gene TRBV18 combines with J gene TRBJ2-5; 7 nucleotides agree with TRBD1. CDR3 length: 15 residues. Germline assignment: CDR1 KGHSH and CDR2 LQKENI. Unmatched junction bases numbered 7, after V lost 6 bases and J lost 0 bases. This CDR3 is CASSRRDRDQETQYF. The DNA of the CDR3 is TGTGCCAGCTCGAGAAGAGACAGGGACCAAGAGACCCAGTACTTC. Drawing the rest from reference TRBV18 and TRBJ2-5, the complete variable domain is NAGVMQNPRHLVRRRGQEARLRCSPMKGHSHVYWYRQLPEEGLKFMVYLQKENIIDESGMPKERFSAEFPKEGPSILRIQQVVRGDSAAYFCASSRRDRDQETQYFGPGTRLLVL.

V gene TRBV6-5 combines with J gene TRBJ2-7, with 12 bases that match TRBD2. Trimming took 5 bases from V and 5 from J; bases not matched to a gene: 4. CDR3 length: 14 amino acids. Per germline, CDR1 MNHEY and CDR2 SVGAGI. The CDR3 loop is CASSVLAGGNEQYF. The CDR3 bases are TGTGCCAGCAGTGTTCTAGCGGGAGGGAACGAGCAGTACTTC.

This clone was seen a single time. The chain has TRBV28 and TRBJ2-7; TRBD2 matches 8 bases. The CDR3 is 15 residues long. V was pared by 3 bases and J by 1 base, with 5 bases of the junction left unmatched. Germline CDR1 is MDHEN and CDR2 is SYDVKM. In nucleotides, the CDR3 is TGTGCCAGCAGTTTGCTTAGCGGGGCGTCCTACGAGCAGTACTTC. Encoded protein: CASSLLSGASYEQYF.

The V gene is TRBV5-1, the J gene TRBJ2-5; 10 bases are shared with TRBD2. Per germline, CDR1 SGHRS and CDR2 YFSETQ. The CDR3 extends over 16 amino acids. Trimming at V came to 0 bases and at J to 5 bases, leaving 7 bases not matched to a gene. DNA for the CDR3: TGCGCCAGCAGCTTGGTGCTAGCGGGGGTGGTGGAGACCCAGTACTTC. Amino acids: CASSLVLAGVVETQYF.

The chain has TRBV5-1 and TRBJ2-7; possible D gene TRBD1, 5 bases. The germline gives CDR1 SGHRS, CDR2 YFSETQ. The CDR3 runs to 16 residues. V was pared by 2 bases and J by 0 bases, with 15 bases between. CDR3 amino acids: CASSLSQGLSSYEQYF. The CDR3, as DNA: TGCGCCAGCAGCTTAAGTCAGGGTTTAAGCTCCTACGAGCAGTACTTC.

The V call is TRBV7-9, the J call TRBJ1-2; a possible D gene is TRBD1 (5 bases). The germline V gene has CDR1 SEHNR and CDR2 FQNEAQ (reference sequence). The CDR3 has 15 amino acids. Trimming stripped 5 bases from V and 4 bases from J, with 17 bases between. CDR3 sequence (DNA): TGTGCCAGCAGCCAGGACATGGGGTTCCTCTATGGCTACACCTTC. Translation: CASSQDMGFLYGYTF. Combining the CDR3 with reference TRBV7-9 and TRBJ1-2 gives the whole variable domain DTGVSQNPRHKITKRGQNVTFRCDPISEHNRLYWYRQTLGQGPEFLTYFQNEAQLEKSRLLSDRFSAERPKGSFSTLEIQRTEQGDSAMYLCASSQDMGFLYGYTFGSGTRLTVV.

The chain combines TRBV5-1 with TRBJ2-7, with D possibly matching TRBD2 (6 bases). The germline V and J ends were trimmed by 3 bases and 5 bases, with 21 bases remaining between them. This CDR3 is 16 amino acids long. Looked up from germline, CDR1 is SGHRS and CDR2 is YFSETQ. The CDR3 reads CASSSIGGSAIHEQYF. The CDR3, as DNA: TGCGCCAGCAGCTCAATCGGGGGAAGTGCTATCCACGAGCAGTACTTC.

This chain joins TRBV5-1 and TRBJ2-3; a weak D match, TRBD2 (6 bases). This CDR3 is 15 amino acids long. Looked up from germline, CDR1 is SGHRS and CDR2 is YFSETQ. V was trimmed by 5 bases and J by 0 bases, leaving 13 bases between them. This CDR3 reads CASSSGPESTDTQYF. In nucleotides, the CDR3 is TGCGCCAGCAGTAGCGGTCCTGAGAGCACAGATACGCAGTATTTT.

The gene calls are TRBV10-3 and TRBJ2-2; 8 bases match TRBD1. Germline CDR1 is ENHRY and CDR2 is SYGVKD. This CDR3 spans 15 amino acids. The ends lost 6 bases at V and 4 bases at J; junction bases unmatched: 7. CDR3 nucleotides: TGTGCCATCAGAAAGACAGGGGCCTTCACCGGGGAGCTGTTTTTT. Amino acids: CAIRKTGAFTGELFF.

The rearrangement joins TRBV15 to TRBJ1-1; a weak D match, TRBD1 (5 bases). V lost 4 bases and J lost 4, with 16 bases in between. Germline CDR1 reads LNHNV; CDR2 reads YYDKDF (reference sequence). The CDR3 spans 15 residues. CDR3 sequence: CATSINLHQGTEAFF. The CDR3, as DNA: TGTGCCACCAGCATTAACCTCCATCAGGGCACTGAAGCTTTCTTT.

The chain joins TRBV11-3 to TRBJ2-1; the match to TRBD2 covers 10 bases. V was clipped by 0 bases and J by 8 bases; unmatched bases: 7. The V gene's germline CDR1 is SGHNT and CDR2 YENEEA. The CDR3 runs 16 residues. The CDR3 sequence: CASSLDGAGGPDEQFF. The CDR3 nucleotides read TGTGCCAGCAGCTTAGATGGAGCGGGAGGGCCCGATGAGCAGTTCTTC.

The chain uses TRBV5-1 and TRBJ2-5, with 7 bases fitting TRBD1. J was trimmed by 4 bases and V by 8 bases; bases with no gene match: 11. The CDR3 contains 14 residues. CDR1 and CDR2 (germline): SGHRS, YFSETQ. The DNA for the CDR3 is TGCGCCAGTGGCACGACAGGGTTGGGAGAGACCCAGTACTTC. It translates to CASGTTGLGETQYF.